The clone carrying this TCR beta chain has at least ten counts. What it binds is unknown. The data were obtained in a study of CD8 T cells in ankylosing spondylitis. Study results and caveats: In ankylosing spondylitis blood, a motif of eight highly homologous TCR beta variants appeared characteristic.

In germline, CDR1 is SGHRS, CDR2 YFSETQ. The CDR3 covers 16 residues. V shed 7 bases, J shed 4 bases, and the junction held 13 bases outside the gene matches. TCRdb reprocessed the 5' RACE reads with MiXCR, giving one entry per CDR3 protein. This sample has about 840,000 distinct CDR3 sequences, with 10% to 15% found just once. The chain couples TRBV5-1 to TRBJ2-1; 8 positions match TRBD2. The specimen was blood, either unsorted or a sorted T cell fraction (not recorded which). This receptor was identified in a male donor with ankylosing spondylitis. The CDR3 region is CASRYSTGTSYNEQFF. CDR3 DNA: TGCGCCAGCCGCTACTCTACCGGGACTAGTTACAATGAGCAGTTCTTC.